The rows below give T cell receptor beta chains drawn from one sample of a study of T cell responses to AZD1222 COVID-19 vaccine. This table comes from immunoSEQ multiplex PCR, and its TCRdb copy is limited to in-frame clones, with some not included. The repertoire holds 120,000 to 150,000 clones, with around 91% as singletons. The material sequenced was peripheral blood, taken on day 0 of AZD1222 vaccination. The receptors shown here come from an adult in good health. The CDR3 runs from the conserved cysteine through the conserved F or W. A D gene is named only where the DNA matches it firmly. Rows give clone size only sometimes, using once, few, many, or a class for an expanded clone.

size	D	J	V	DNA	CDR3
.	.	TRBJ1-6	TRBV19	TGTGCCAGTAGTGATGACAGCCGTCATAATTCACCCCTCCACTTT	CASSDDSRHNSPLHF
.	.	TRBJ1-4	TRBV5-1	TGCGCCAGCAGCTTGGCCCGGTCTAATGAAAAACTGTTTTTT	CASSLARSNEKLFF
once	TRBD1	TRBJ1-1	TRBV7-8	TGTGCCAGCAGCTTAGGGGGACAGGGCGAAGCTTTCTTT	CASSLGGQGEAFF
.	.	TRBJ1-1	TRBV23-1	TGCGCCAGCAGTCAATCAGTTCGGGGGGAGGATGACACTGAAGCTTTCTTT	CASSQSVRGEDDTEAFF
.	.	TRBJ1-1	TRBV6-1	TGTGCCAGCAGTGAAGCGCCGATCCCGGGGAACACTGAAGCTTTCTTT	CASSEAPIPGNTEAFF
.	.	TRBJ1-1	TRBV2	TGTGCCAGCACTCGGACGGCGGGTCTCCCTACTTTCTTT	CASTRTAGLPTFF
.	TRBD2	TRBJ2-1	TRBV5-4	TGTGCCAGCAGCTTGGGACTAGCGGTCAATGAGCAGTTCTTC	CASSLGLAVNEQFF
.	.	TRBJ2-2	TRBV6-5	TGTGCCAGCTGGGGATACACCGGGGAGCTGTTTTTT	CASWGYTGELFF
.	.	TRBJ2-2	TRBV5-6	TGTGCCAGCAGGTTAGCGGAAAACACCGGGGAGCTGTTTTTT	CASRLAENTGELFF
.	.	TRBJ1-1	TRBV6-5	TGTGCCAGCATCCCGGGACTTCGGAACACTGAAGCTTTCTTT	CASIPGLRNTEAFF
.	TRBD2	TRBJ2-1	TRBV10-3	TGTGCCATCAGTGAGTCAGGGACTAGCGGGATCCGGGGGGCGGATGAGCAGTTCTTC	CAISESGTSGIRGADEQFF
.	.	TRBJ2-3	TRBV2	TGTGCCACCCGGAGGGAGACCCCAGATACGCAGTATTTT	CATRRETPDTQYF
.	.	TRBJ2-2	TRBV7-2	TGTGCCAGCAGCTTAGTGTTTAAGGCCGGGGAGCTGTTTTTT	CASSLVFKAGELFF
.	.	TRBJ1-2	TRBV3-1/TRBV3-2	TGTGCCAGCAGCCAATCGGAAGGCACTAACTATGGCTACACCTTC	CASSQSEGTNYGYTF
.	.	TRBJ1-1	TRBV7-9	TGTGCCAGCAGCCCACCCGGCCGGGGGAAGAACACTGAAGCTTTCTTT	CASSPPGRGKNTEAFF
.	.	TRBJ1-5	TRBV27	TGTGCCAGCAGCTCTTTACCCCTCCTTATGGGACCCCAGCATTTT	CASSSLPLLMGPQHF
.	.	TRBJ1-3	TRBV9	TGTGCCAGCAGCACCAGGGGACTCTCTGGAAACACCATATATTTT	CASSTRGLSGNTIYF
.	.	TRBJ2-5	TRBV4-3	TGCGCCAGCAGCCAAGAGACGGGCGGCCAAGAGGCCCAGTACTTC	CASSQETGGQEAQYF
.	.	TRBJ1-1	TRBV18	TGTGCCAGCTCACCCCCCGGGAGCGGGGGGCAGGATGAAGCTTTCTTT	CASSPPGSGGQDEAFF
.	.	TRBJ2-1	TRBV15	TGTGCCACCAGCAGTTTAACAGGGTTAAGGTTCAATGAGCAGTTCTTC	CATSSLTGLRFNEQFF
.	.	TRBJ2-1	TRBV4-2	TGTGCCAGCAGCCTCCCCCCTAGCGTCCTCTCCTACAATGAGCAGTTCTTC	CASSLPPSVLSYNEQFF
.	TRBD2	TRBJ2-3	TRBV7-3	TGTGCCAGCAGCTTAGAGAGTAGCGGGGGCACAGATACGCAGTATTTT	CASSLESSGGTDTQYF
.	.	TRBJ2-3	TRBV5-1	TGCGCCAGCAGCTACGCAGGGTCAGATACGCAGTATTTT	CASSYAGSDTQYF
.	.	TRBJ1-2	TRBV12-3/TRBV12-4	TGTGCCAGCAGTGGGCTCGGTGATGGCTACACCTTC	CASSGLGDGYTF
few	.	TRBJ1-1	TRBV20-1	TGCAGTGCTAGTTTCTACTTAAGGGGATTGAACACTGAAGCTTTCTTT	CSASFYLRGLNTEAFF
.	.	TRBJ1-6	TRBV9	TGTGCCAGCAGCGTGTGGGGTTCCTATAATTCACCCCTCCACTTT	CASSVWGSYNSPLHF
.	.	TRBJ1-5	TRBV6-2/TRBV6-3	TGTGCCAGCAGTTGGGGGTTCCAGCCCCAGCATTTT	CASSWGFQPQHF
.	TRBD1	TRBJ2-1	TRBV28	TGTGCCAGCTCCTCCGGGACAGGGATCGACCCCTACAATGAGCAGTTCTTC	CASSSGTGIDPYNEQFF
.	TRBD2	TRBJ2-2	TRBV11-2	TGTGCCAGCAGTGCGAGACTAGCGGGAACGAACACCGGGGAGCTGTTTTTT	CASSARLAGTNTGELFF
.	.	TRBJ2-5	TRBV3-1/TRBV3-2	TGTGCCAGCAGCCAAGATTTCGGAACCCTCCCCGGGACCCAGTACTTC	CASSQDFGTLPGTQYF
.	.	TRBJ1-3	TRBV27	TGTGCCAGCAGTCCTGCGGCACTGGGAAACACCATATATTTT	CASSPAALGNTIYF
.	.	TRBJ1-5	TRBV24-1	TGTGCCACCAGTGATCACAGGGTTTTTCAGCCCCAGCATTTT	CATSDHRVFQPQHF
.	.	TRBJ1-6	TRBV2	TGTGCCAGCAGTCTCCTTTCGGGCCTGGGTAATTCACCCCTCCACTTT	CASSLLSGLGNSPLHF
.	.	TRBJ1-2	TRBV19	TGTGCCAGTAGTATGGGGAGGAGGACCGGCTACACCTTC	CASSMGRRTGYTF
.	.	TRBJ1-3	TRBV10-3	TGTGCCATCAGTGTTCCGGACACCGCATCTGGAAACACCATATATTTT	CAISVPDTASGNTIYF
once	.	TRBJ1-1	TRBV6-2/TRBV6-3	TGTGCCAGCAGCGAGCGGACGGCGAACACTGAAGCTTTCTTT	CASSERTANTEAFF
.	TRBD2	TRBJ2-1	TRBV28	TGTGCCAGCAGTTTACAAGCGGGAGAACTGTTCTTC	CASSLQAGELFF
.	.	TRBJ2-6	TRBV3-1/TRBV3-2	TGTGCCAGCAGCCAAGACAGCTCTGGGGCCAACGTCCTGACTTTC	CASSQDSSGANVLTF
.	.	TRBJ1-5	TRBV25-1	TGTGCCAGCAGTGAATACGAGGGGTCTCCCCAGCATTTT	CASSEYEGSPQHF
.	TRBD2	TRBJ2-1	TRBV7-3	TGTGCCAGCAGCAATAGCGGGAGGTGGAGTAATGAGCAGTTCTTC	CASSNSGRWSNEQFF
.	.	TRBJ1-3	TRBV15	TGTGCCACCAGCAGAGGTGCATTTACTGGAAACACCATATATTTT	CATSRGAFTGNTIYF
.	TRBD1	TRBJ1-6	TRBV24-1	TGTGCCACCAGTGATGCAAGACAGGGGTTTAATTCACCCCTCCACTTT	CATSDARQGFNSPLHF